Shown below are 12 T cell receptor beta chains from a single sample sequenced in a study of blood T cells in healthy people across ages. With a J-beta primer mix and a sample-barcoded 5' primer, a second PCR ran about 7 to 12 cycles. TCRdb ran MiXCR on the 5' RACE reads and lists one entry per CDR3 protein. Of fewer than 900,000 distinct CDR3 sequences in the sample, roughly 45% were seen once. The sequencing input was blood. The receptors originated from a woman between 55 and 75 years old in good health.

This clonotype was counted between two and nine times. This chain joins TRBV12-3 or TRBV12-4 and TRBJ2-1; 7 bases are a match to TRBD2. The trim removed 3 bases at V and 6 bases at J, leaving 11 bases unmatched. This CDR3 comprises 16 residues. CDR3 in DNA: TGTGCCAGCAGTTTTACCCGCGGGGGAAAGGGCAATGAGCAGTTCTTC. Its translation: CASSFTRGGKGNEQFF.

The V and J genes are TRBV20-1 and TRBJ2-1; 8 bases match TRBD2. V was pared by 7 bases and J by 8 bases, with 10 bases of the junction left unmatched. This CDR3 is built from 13 residues. Germline-derived CDR1 and CDR2 are DFQATT and SNEGSKA (reference sequence). The DNA for the CDR3 is TGCAGTGGCCGGGGCCCGGGGGGGGATGAGCAGTTCTTC. Its protein is CSGRGPGGDEQFF.

The J gene is TRBJ2-2, the V gene TRBV20-1, with 11 bases matching TRBD2. The germline gives CDR1 DFQATT, CDR2 SNEGSKA (reference sequence). The CDR3 is 17 residues long. Trimming took 0 bases from V and 7 from J; bases not matched to a gene: 10. The CDR3 DNA is TGCAGTGCTAGAGATGGGGGCTCTAGCGGGAGGAACGGGGAGCTGTTTTTT. This sequence encodes CSARDGGSSGRNGELFF.

The rearrangement joins TRBV20-1 to TRBJ1-5; a possible D gene is TRBD1 (6 bases). Trimming removed 3 bases from V and 0 bases from J, with 12 bases in between. Germline V gene sequence: CDR1 DFQATT, CDR2 SNEGSKA (reference sequence). The CDR3 totals 15 residues. The CDR3 is CSASRQVYSNQPQHF. The CDR3 DNA reads TGCAGTGCTAGTAGACAGGTTTATAGCAATCAGCCCCAGCATTTT.

This chain connects TRBV9 to TRBJ1-2; possibly TRBD1 for D (6 bases). This CDR3 has 13 amino acids. Trimming stripped 3 bases from V and 8 bases from J, with 14 bases between. Germline CDR1 and CDR2: SGDLS and YYNGEE. Here the CDR3 DNA reads TGTGCCAGCAGCGGACACAGGGACGGGGGCTACACCTTC. Its translation is CASSGHRDGGYTF.

At least ten counts were recorded for this clonotype. V usage is TRBV20-1 and J usage is TRBJ2-3; 14 bases agree with TRBD2. This CDR3 spans 18 amino acids. CDR1 is DFQATT and CDR2 is SNEGSKA in the germline V gene (reference sequence). V lost 3 bases to trimming and J lost 2 bases; unmatched junction nucleotides: 10. CDR3 sequence: CSARGTSGRVQYTDTQYF. CDR3 in DNA: TGCAGTGCTAGGGGGACTAGCGGGAGAGTACAATACACAGATACGCAGTATTTT.

CDR3 protein: CASSECMGTDTQYF. The CDR3 DNA is TGTGCCAGCAGTGAATGTATGGGGACAGATACGCAGTATTTT. The V gene is TRBV25-1, the J gene TRBJ2-3, with unresolved D. This CDR3 comprises 14 residues. The V and J ends lost 1 base and 3 bases respectively, with 8 bases between them. Per germline, CDR1 MGHDK and CDR2 SYGVNS.

CDR3 DNA sequence: TGTGCCAGCAGCCCCCGGGACAGGGTCGGAGCTTTCTTT. Protein sequence: CASSPRDRVGAFF. This sequence joins TRBV6-6 and TRBJ1-1; 9 bases are a match to TRBD1. CDR1 is MNHNY, CDR2 SVGAGI, per germline (reference sequence). J lost 10 bases, V lost 6 bases, and 9 bases had no gene match. The CDR3 loop spans 13 amino acids.

The chain joins TRBV5-6 to TRBJ1-1; weak D call: TRBD1 (5 bases). The germline V and J ends were trimmed by 5 bases and 2 bases, with 10 bases remaining between them. The CDR3 is 13 amino acids. CDR1 is SGHDT, CDR2 YYEEEE, per germline. This chain's CDR3 is CASRSTGNTEAFF. Here the CDR3 DNA reads TGTGCCAGCAGAAGTACAGGAAACACTGAAGCTTTCTTT.

The J gene is TRBJ2-1, the V gene TRBV15; D is ambiguous. V dropped 3 bases and J dropped 8 bases, with 17 bases sitting between them. Germline V gene data show CDR1 as LNHNV and CDR2 as YYDKDF (reference sequence). The CDR3 spans 15 residues. CDR3 DNA sequence: TGTGCCACCAGCAGCCCCTTGGTAGGGTACGATGAGCAGTTCTTC. Residues: CATSSPLVGYDEQFF.

The rearrangement uses TRBV7-2 and TRBJ2-1; D unresolved. Trimming left V 3 bases short and J 0 bases short, with 15 bases between. Germline V lookup: CDR1 SGHTA, CDR2 FQGNSA. The CDR3 totals 17 residues. CDR3 sequence: CASSLTRSRNSYNEQFF. CDR3 nucleotide sequence: TGTGCCAGCAGCTTGACAAGAAGCAGGAACTCCTACAATGAGCAGTTCTTC. Complete variable domain (other parts from reference TRBV7-2 and TRBJ2-1): GAGVSQSPSNKVTEKGKDVELRCDPISGHTALYWYRQSLGQGLEFLIYFQGNSAPDKSGLPSDRFSAERTGGSVSTLTIQRTQQEDSAVYLCASSLTRSRNSYNEQFFGPGTRLTVL.

To note about this clonotype: This may be a read error, as it is one base from a much larger clone. The chain's CDR3 is CGVSGRAGEQYF. CDR3 in DNA: TGCGGTGTTAGCGGGAGGGCCGGGGAGCAGTACTTC. This chain links TRBV20-1 with TRBJ2-7; 11 bases are shared with TRBD2. Germline CDR1 DFQATT, CDR2 SNEGSKA (reference sequence). The CDR3 spans 12 residues.